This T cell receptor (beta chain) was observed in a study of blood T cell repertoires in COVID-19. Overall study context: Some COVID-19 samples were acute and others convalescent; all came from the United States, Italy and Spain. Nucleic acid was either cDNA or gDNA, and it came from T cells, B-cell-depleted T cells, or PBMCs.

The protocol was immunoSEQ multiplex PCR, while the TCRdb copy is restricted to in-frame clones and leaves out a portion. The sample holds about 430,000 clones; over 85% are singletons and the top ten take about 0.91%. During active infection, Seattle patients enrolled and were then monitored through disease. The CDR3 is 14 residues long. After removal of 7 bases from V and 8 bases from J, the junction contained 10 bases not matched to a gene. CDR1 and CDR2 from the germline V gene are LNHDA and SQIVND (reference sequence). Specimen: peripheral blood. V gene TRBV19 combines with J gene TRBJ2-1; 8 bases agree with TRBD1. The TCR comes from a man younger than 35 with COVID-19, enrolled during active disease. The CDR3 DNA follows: TGTGCCAGTACTCGGACAGGGTCACGCGATGAGCAGTTCTTC. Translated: CASTRTGSRDEQFF.